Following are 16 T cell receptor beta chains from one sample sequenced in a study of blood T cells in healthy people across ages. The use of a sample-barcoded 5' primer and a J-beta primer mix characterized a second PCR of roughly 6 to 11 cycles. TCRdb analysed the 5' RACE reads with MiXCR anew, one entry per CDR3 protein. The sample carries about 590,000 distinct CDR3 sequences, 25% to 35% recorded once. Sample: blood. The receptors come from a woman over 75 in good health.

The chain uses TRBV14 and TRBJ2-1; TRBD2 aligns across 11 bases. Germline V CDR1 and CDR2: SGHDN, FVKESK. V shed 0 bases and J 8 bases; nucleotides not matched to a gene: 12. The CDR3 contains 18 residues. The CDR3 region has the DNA TGTGCCAGCAGCCAAGAAAGATTAGCGGGGGGGCCGGTAGATGAGCAGTTCTTC. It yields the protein CASSQERLAGGPVDEQFF.

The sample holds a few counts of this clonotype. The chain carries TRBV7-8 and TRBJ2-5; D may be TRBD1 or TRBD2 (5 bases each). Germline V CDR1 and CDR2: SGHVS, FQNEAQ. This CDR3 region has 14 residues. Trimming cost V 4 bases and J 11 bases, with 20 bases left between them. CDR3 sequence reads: CASSSGRRYNEQYF. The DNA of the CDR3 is TGTGCCAGCAGCTCGGGGCGAAGGTACAATGAGCAGTACTTC.

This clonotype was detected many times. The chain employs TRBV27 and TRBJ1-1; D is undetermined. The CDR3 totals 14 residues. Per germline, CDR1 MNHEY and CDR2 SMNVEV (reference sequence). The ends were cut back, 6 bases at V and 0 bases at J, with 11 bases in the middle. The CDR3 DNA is TGTGCCAGCAGGTCGTTCGGAGTGAACACTGAAGCTTTCTTT. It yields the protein CASRSFGVNTEAFF.

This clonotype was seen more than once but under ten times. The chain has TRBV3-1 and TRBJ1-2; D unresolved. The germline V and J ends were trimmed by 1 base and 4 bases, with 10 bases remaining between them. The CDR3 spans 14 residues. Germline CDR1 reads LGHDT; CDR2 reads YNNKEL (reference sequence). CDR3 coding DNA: TGTGCCAGCAGCCAAGGGATAGCAGCCTATGGCTACACCTTC. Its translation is CASSQGIAAYGYTF.

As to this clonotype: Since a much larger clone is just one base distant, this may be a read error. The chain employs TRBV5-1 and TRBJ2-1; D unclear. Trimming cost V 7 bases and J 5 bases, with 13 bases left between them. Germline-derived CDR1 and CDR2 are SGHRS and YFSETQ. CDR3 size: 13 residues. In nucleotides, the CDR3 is TGCGCCAGCGGAACAACCAGAAACAATGAGCAGTTCTTC. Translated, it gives CASGTTRNNEQFF.

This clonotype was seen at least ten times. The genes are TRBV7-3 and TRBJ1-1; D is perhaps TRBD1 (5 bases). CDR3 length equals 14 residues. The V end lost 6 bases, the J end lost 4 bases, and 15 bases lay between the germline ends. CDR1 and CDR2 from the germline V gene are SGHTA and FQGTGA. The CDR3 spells CASSITGWGTEAFF. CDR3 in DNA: TGTGCCAGCAGTATTACAGGTTGGGGCACTGAAGCTTTCTTT.

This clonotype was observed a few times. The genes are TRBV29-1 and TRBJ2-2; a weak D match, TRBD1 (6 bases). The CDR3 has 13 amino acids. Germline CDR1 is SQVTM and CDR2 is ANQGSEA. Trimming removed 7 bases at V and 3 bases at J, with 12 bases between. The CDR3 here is CSARDTYTGELFF. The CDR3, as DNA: TGCAGCGCCCGGGACACCTACACCGGGGAGCTGTTTTTT.

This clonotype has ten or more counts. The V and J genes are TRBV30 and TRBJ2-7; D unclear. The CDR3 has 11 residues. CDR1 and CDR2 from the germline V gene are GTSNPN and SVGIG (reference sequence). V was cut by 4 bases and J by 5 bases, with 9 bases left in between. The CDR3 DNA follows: TGTGCCTGGACCCGCCGGGACGAGCAGTACTTC. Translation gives CAWTRRDEQYF. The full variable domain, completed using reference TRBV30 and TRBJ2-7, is SQTIHQWPATLVQPVGSPLSLECTVEGTSNPNLYWYRQAAGRGLQLLFYSVGIGQISSEVPQNLSASRPQDRQFILSSKKLLLSDSGFYLCAWTRRDEQYFGPGTRLTVT.

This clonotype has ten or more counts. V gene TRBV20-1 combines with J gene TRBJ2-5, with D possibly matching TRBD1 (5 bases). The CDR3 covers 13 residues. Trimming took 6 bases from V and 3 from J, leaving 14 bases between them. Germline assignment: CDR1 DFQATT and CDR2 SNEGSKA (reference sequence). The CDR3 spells CSAVVGVEETQYF. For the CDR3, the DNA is TGCAGTGCGGTAGTAGGGGTGGAAGAGACCCAGTACTTC.

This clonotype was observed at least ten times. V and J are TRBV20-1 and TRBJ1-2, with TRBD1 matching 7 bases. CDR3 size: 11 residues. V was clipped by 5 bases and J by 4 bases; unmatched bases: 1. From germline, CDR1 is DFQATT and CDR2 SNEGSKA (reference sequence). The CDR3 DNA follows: TGCAGTGCTCGACAGGGCTATGGCTACACCTTC. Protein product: CSARQGYGYTF.

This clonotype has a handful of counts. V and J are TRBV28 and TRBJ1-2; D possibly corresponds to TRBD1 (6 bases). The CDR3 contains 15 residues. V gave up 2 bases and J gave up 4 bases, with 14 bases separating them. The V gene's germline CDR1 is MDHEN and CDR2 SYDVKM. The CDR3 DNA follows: TGTGCCAGCAGTTTAGGGGGGGCGCTCGGCTATGGCTACACCTTC. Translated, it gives CASSLGGALGYGYTF.

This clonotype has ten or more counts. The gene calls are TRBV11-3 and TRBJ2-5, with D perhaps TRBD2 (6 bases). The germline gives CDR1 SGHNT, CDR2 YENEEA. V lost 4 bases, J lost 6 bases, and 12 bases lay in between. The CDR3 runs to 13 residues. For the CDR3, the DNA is TGTGCCAGCAGCTCACGACTAGGGCAGACCCAGTACTTC. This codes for CASSSRLGQTQYF.

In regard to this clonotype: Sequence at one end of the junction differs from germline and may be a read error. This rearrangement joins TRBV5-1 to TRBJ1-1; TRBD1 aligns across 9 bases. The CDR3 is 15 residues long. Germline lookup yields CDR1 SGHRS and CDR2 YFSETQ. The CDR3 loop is CVSSSRTGGEPEAFF. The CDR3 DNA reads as TGCGTCAGCAGCTCAAGAACAGGGGGCGAGCCTGAAGCTTTCTTT.

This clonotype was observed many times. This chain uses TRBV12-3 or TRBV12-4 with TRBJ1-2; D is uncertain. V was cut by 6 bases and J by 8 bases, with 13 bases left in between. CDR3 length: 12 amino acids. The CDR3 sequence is CASSPPLGGYTF. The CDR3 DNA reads TGTGCCAGCAGCCCTCCCCTCGGGGGCTACACCTTC.

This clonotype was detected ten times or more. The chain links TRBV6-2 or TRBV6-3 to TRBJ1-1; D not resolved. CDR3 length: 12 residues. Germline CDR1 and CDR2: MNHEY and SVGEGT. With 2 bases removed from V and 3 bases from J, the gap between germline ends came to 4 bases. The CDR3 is CASSYEYTEAFF. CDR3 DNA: TGTGCCAGCAGTTACGAGTACACTGAAGCTTTCTTT.

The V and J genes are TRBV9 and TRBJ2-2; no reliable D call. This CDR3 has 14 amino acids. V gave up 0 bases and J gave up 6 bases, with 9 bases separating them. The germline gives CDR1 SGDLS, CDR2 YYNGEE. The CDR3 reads CASSVALGAGELFF. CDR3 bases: TGTGCCAGCAGCGTAGCTCTTGGGGCCGGGGAGCTGTTTTTT.